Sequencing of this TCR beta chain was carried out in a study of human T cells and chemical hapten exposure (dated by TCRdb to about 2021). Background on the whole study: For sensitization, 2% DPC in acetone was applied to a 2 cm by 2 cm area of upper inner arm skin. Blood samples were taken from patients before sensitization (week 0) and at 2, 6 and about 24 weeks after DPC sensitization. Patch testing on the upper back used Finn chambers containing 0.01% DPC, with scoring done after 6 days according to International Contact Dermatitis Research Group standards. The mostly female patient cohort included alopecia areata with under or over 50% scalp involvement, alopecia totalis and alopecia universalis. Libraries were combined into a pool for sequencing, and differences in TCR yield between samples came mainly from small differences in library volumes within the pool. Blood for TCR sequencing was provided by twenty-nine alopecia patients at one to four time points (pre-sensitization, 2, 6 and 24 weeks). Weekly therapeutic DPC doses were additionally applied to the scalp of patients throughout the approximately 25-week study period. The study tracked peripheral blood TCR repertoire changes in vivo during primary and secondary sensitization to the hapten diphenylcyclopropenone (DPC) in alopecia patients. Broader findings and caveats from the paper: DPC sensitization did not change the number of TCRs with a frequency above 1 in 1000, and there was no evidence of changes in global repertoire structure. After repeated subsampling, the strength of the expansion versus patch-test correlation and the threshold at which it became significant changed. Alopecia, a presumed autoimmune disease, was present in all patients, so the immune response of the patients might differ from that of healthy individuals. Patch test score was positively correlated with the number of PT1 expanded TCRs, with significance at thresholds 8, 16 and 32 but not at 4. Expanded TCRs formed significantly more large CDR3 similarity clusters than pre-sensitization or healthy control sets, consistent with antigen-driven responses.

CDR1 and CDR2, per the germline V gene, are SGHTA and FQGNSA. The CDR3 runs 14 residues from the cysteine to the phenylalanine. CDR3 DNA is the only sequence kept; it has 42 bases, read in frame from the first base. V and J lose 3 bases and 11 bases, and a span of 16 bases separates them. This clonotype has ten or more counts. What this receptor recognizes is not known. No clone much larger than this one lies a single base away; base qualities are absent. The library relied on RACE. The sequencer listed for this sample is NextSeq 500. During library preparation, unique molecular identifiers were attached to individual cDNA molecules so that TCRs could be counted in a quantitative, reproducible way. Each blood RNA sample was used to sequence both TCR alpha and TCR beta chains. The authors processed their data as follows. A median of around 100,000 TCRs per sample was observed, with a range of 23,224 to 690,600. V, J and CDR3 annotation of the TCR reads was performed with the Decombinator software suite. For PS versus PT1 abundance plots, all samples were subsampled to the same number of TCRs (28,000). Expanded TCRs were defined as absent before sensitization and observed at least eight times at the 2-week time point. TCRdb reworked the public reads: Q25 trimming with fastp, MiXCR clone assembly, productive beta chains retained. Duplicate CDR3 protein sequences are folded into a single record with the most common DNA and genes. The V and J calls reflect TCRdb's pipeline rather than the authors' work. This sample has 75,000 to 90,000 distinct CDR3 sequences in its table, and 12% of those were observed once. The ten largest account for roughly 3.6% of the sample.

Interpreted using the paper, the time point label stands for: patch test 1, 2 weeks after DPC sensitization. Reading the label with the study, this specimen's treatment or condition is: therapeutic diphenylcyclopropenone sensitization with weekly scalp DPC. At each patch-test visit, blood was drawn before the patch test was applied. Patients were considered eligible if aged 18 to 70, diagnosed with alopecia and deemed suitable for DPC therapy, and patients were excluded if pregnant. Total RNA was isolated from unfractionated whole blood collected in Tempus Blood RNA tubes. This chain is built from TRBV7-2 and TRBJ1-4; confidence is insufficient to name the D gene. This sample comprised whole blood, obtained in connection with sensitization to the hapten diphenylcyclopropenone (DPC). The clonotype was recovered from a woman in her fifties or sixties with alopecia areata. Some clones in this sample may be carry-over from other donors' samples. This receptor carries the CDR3 CASSFPSSMGKLFF. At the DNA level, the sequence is TGTGCCAGCAGCTTCCCCTCTAGTATGGGGAAACTGTTTTTT.